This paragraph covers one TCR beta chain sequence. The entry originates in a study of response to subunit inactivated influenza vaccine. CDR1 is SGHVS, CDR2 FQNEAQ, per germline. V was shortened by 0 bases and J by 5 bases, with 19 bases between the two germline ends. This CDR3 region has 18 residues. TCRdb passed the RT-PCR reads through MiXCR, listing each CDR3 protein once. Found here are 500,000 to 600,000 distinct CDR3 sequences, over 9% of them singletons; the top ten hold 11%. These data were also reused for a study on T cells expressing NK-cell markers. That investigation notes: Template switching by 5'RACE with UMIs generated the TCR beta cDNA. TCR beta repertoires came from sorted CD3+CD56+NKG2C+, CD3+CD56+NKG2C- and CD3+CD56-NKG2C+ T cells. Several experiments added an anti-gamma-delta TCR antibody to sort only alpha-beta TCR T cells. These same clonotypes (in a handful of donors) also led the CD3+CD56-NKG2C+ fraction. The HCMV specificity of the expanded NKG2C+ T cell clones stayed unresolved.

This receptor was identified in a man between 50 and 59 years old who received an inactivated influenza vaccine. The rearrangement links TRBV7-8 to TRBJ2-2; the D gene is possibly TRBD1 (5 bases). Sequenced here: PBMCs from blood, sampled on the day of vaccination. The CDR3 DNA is TGTGCCAGCAGCTTAGCTGGCCCACTGGCTGCAGGGACCGGGGAGCTGTTTTTT. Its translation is CASSLAGPLAAGTGELFF.